In this sample, the clone carrying this TCR beta chain turned up a few times. Its antigen is not identified. Data came from immunoSEQ multiplex PCR; TCRdb stores just in-frame clones and leaves some out. The sample consists of 50,000 to 65,000 clones, about 76% of them appearing once. This record belongs to a study of radiotherapy plus CTLA-4 blockade in lung cancer. General observations from the study: After treatment with radiotherapy plus ipilimumab, TCR clones that came from the tumor expanded in blood. Early blood T cell clone dynamics reportedly forecast response best, with interferon-beta.

Source: peripheral blood, taken from a patient treated with radiotherapy plus ipilimumab. This sequence originates from a human donor with non-small cell lung cancer whose response to radiotherapy plus ipilimumab could not be evaluated.

The CDR3 nucleotides are TGTGCCAGCAGCCAAGTTCTGGGGGCGTCTGGAAACACCATATATTTT. Translation: CASSQVLGASGNTIYF. This rearrangement joins TRBV4-2 to TRBJ1-3, with D tentatively TRBD1 (6 bases). The CDR3 consists of 16 residues. Trimming removed 1 base at V and 1 base at J, with 11 bases between. Germline V gene sequence: CDR1 LGHNA, CDR2 YNFKEQ.